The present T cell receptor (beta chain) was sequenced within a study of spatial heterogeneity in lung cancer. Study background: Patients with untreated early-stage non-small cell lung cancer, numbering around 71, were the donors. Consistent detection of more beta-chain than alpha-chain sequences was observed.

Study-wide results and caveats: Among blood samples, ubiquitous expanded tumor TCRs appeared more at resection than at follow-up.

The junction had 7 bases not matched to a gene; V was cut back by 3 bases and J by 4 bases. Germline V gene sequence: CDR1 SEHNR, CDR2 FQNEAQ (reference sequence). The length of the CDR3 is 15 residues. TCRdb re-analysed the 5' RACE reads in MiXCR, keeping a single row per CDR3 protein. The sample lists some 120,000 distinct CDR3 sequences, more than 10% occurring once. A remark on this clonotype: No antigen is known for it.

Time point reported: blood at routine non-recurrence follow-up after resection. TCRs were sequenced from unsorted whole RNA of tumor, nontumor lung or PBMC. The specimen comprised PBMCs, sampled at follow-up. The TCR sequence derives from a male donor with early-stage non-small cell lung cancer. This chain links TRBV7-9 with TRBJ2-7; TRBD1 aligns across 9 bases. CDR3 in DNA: TGTGCCAGCAGCTTGCCGGGACAGGGAAGATACGAGCAGTACTTC. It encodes CASSLPGQGRYEQYF. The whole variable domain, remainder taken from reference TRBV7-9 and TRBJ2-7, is DTGVSQNPRHKITKRGQNVTFRCDPISEHNRLYWYRQTLGQGPEFLTYFQNEAQLEKSRLLSDRFSAERPKGSFSTLEIQRTEQGDSAMYLCASSLPGQGRYEQYFGPGTRLTVT.